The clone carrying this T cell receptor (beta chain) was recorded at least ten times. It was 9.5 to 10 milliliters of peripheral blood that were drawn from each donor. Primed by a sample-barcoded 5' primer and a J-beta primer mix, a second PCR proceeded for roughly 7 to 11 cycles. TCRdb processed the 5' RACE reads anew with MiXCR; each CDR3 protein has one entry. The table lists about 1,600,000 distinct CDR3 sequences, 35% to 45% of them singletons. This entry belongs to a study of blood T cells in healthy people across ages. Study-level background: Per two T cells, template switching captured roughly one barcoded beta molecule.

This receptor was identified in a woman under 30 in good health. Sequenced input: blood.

The CDR3 DNA sequence: TGTGCCAGCAGTTTATCCCCCGGGGATGGCTACACCTTC. Amino acid sequence: CASSLSPGDGYTF. This chain uses TRBV12-3 or TRBV12-4 with TRBJ1-2; D gene ambiguous. The CDR3 extends over 13 amino acids. Trimming cost V 2 bases and J 6 bases, with 10 bases left between them.